The entry below gives a single T cell receptor (beta chain) sequence along with its context. The target antigen is unknown. Naive CD45RA+ and memory CD45RA-negative subsets were split from CD4+ cells. Sorted-subset replicate PCRs used 200 ng DNA, some 31,000 T cell genomes. In the authors' methods: In the immunoSEQ data, sequences were junction-only and lacked quality scores, so filtering differed. Some clones are missing from TCRdb's copy, which holds only in-frame ones; the method was immunoSEQ multiplex PCR. The V and J calls and the clone size are those of that table, but D and trimming were determined from the DNA. The data hold some 2.3 million clones, with more than 85% observed a single time. This entry is derived from a study of shared clonotypes between healthy human individuals. Notes on the study in general: Limited genetic and exposure-history diversity came from having few donors.

Germline V gives CDR1 SGHRS, CDR2 YFSETQ. CDR3 size: 17 residues. The V gene end was trimmed by 0 bases and the J gene end by 6 bases; junction bases not matched to a gene: 8. The sequence was collected from a man younger than 35 in good health. Some clones in this sample may be carry-over from other donors' samples. The chain carries TRBV5-1 and TRBJ2-2; 10 bases are shared with TRBD1. Material for sequencing was naive CD4+ T cells from PBMCs. Subset meaning: CD45RA+ positively selected. The CDR3 DNA reads TGCGCCAGCAGCTTGGTTCCCGGACAGGGGGGTCCCGGGGAGCTGTTTTTT. It specifies CASSLVPGQGGPGELFF.